Below are 27 T cell receptor beta chains sequenced from a single sample in a study of T cell responses to AZD1222 COVID-19 vaccine. Sequencing used immunoSEQ multiplex PCR; TCRdb keeps in-frame clones, though not all of them. The sample holds some 190,000 clones, around 90% seen once. This sample comprised peripheral blood, obtained on day 0 of AZD1222 vaccination. Source of these receptors: an adult in good health.

The V gene is TRBV7-3, the J gene TRBJ2-1; perhaps TRBD2 as D (6 bases). The germline gives CDR1 SGHTA, CDR2 FQGTGA. There are 15 residues in the CDR3. V was trimmed by 5 bases and J by 6 bases, leaving 17 bases between them. The CDR3 region is CASSPLVPGVNEQFF. The CDR3 coding sequence is TGTGCCAGCAGCCCCCTGGTTCCGGGGGTCAATGAGCAGTTCTTC.

This clone was observed once. The rearrangement links TRBV29-1 to TRBJ1-1; D gene unclear. CDR1 is SQVTM and CDR2 is ANQGSEA in the germline V gene. The length of the CDR3 is 13 residues. V lost 3 bases and J 4 bases, leaving 12 bases between the germline ends. This CDR3 is CSVDFESGTEAFF. The CDR3 DNA reads TGCAGCGTTGATTTTGAGAGCGGCACTGAAGCTTTCTTT.

The V gene is TRBV9, the J gene TRBJ2-3; tentative D call: TRBD2 (6 bases). V lost 0 bases, J lost 3 bases, and 17 bases lay in between. Looked up from germline, CDR1 is SGDLS and CDR2 is YYNGEE. The CDR3 is made up of 17 amino acids. CDR3 region: CASSVVTGDHGTDTQYF. The CDR3 nucleotides are TGTGCCAGCAGCGTAGTAACGGGGGATCACGGTACAGATACGCAGTATTTT.

The genes are TRBV5-1 and TRBJ1-1; the match to TRBD1 covers 7 bases. The CDR3 is 16 residues long. Germline trimming cut 9 bases from V and 2 bases from J; bases unmatched to any gene: 16. CDR1 is SGHRS, CDR2 YFSETQ, per germline. CDR3: CATSLAGGVRNTEAFF. Written as DNA, the CDR3 is TGCGCCACCTCCCTAGCAGGGGGAGTTCGAAACACTGAAGCTTTCTTT.

This clone was recorded only once. The V and J genes are TRBV29-1 and TRBJ2-7; D call uncertain. Trimming pared 4 bases from V and 1 base from J, leaving 5 bases between. The CDR3 has 11 residues. Germline V gene data show CDR1 as SQVTM and CDR2 as ANQGSEA. CDR3 nucleotides: TGCAGCGTTGTAAGTTCCTACGAGCAGTACTTC. Protein: CSVVSSYEQYF.

This clone has more than one count but fewer than ten. The rearrangement links TRBV30 to TRBJ2-7; D gene unclear. CDR1 and CDR2 from the germline V gene are GTSNPN and SVGIG (reference sequence). V was trimmed by 2 bases and J by 0 bases, leaving 5 bases between them. The CDR3 spans 12 residues. The chain's CDR3 is CAWSFSSYEQYF. The CDR3 DNA follows: TGTGCCTGGAGTTTTAGCTCCTACGAGCAGTACTTC.

V is TRBV7-2 and J is TRBJ1-4; no firm D call. The V end lost 5 bases, the J end lost 5 bases, and 15 bases lay between the germline ends. This CDR3 is built from 15 residues. In germline, CDR1 is SGHTA, CDR2 FQGNSA. CDR3 sequence: CASSPNGQINEKLFF. CDR3 coding DNA: TGTGCCAGCAGCCCTAACGGTCAGATAAATGAAAAACTGTTTTTT.

The chain uses TRBV27 and TRBJ1-5; unclear D gene. The CDR3 sequence is 14 residues long. Trimming pared 4 bases from V and 2 bases from J, leaving 9 bases between. Germline V lookup: CDR1 MNHEY, CDR2 SMNVEV (reference sequence). The CDR3 region has the DNA TGTGCCAGCAGTTCACGGGTGGGCAATCAGCCCCAGCATTTT. Its translation: CASSSRVGNQPQHF.

The chain combines TRBV27 with TRBJ2-5, with D unclear. Per germline, CDR1 MNHEY and CDR2 SMNVEV (reference sequence). The CDR3 contains 13 residues. V lost 9 bases, J lost 1 base, and 12 bases lay in between. The CDR3 spells CASSLVIQETQYF. Written as DNA, the CDR3 is TGTGCCAGTTCCCTGGTGATCCAAGAGACCCAGTACTTC.

This clone was detected only once. The chain carries TRBV2 and TRBJ2-3, with TRBD1 as a possible D gene (6 bases). The CDR3 covers 13 residues. Per germline, CDR1 SNHLY and CDR2 FYNNEI. V gave up 6 bases and J gave up 2 bases, with 9 bases separating them. The CDR3 region is CASRGTPTDTQYF. The CDR3 nucleotides read TGTGCCAGCAGGGGGACACCCACAGATACGCAGTATTTT.

The chain is built from TRBV4-3 and TRBJ1-4, with 7 bases identical to TRBD1. Losses at the gene ends were 4 bases for V and 8 bases for J; bases not matched to a gene: 7. Looked up from germline, CDR1 is LGHNA and CDR2 is YSLEER. This CDR3 contains 14 residues. The CDR3 loop reads CASSPLGQAEKLFF. In DNA form, the CDR3 reads TGCGCCAGCAGCCCCCTAGGACAGGCAGAAAAACTGTTTTTT.

This clone has a single count. The chain has TRBV5-4 and TRBJ1-2; 9 bases map to TRBD1. V lost 4 bases and J lost 6; bases outside the gene matches: 4. CDR1 and CDR2 (germline): SGHNT, YYREEE (reference sequence). This CDR3 has 13 amino acids. The CDR3 reads CASSVTGGNGYTF. The DNA for the CDR3 is TGTGCCAGCAGCGTGACAGGGGGAAATGGCTACACCTTC.

This clone appeared a single time. The CDR3 DNA reads as TGTGCCAGCTCACCACCGGGGGGACTCGCCTACGAGCAGTACTTC. As protein: CASSPPGGLAYEQYF. This chain links TRBV18 with TRBJ2-7; TRBD2 might be the D (6 bases). Germline-derived CDR1 and CDR2 are KGHSH and LQKENI. Trimming removed 0 bases at V and 2 bases at J, with 11 bases between. The CDR3 is made up of 15 amino acids.

The chain is built from TRBV5-1 and TRBJ2-1, with D maybe TRBD1 (5 bases). Per the germline V gene, CDR1 is SGHRS and CDR2 is YFSETQ. The CDR3 length is 12 residues. V lost 0 bases and J lost 7, with 5 bases in between. The CDR3: CASSLAGNEQFF. CDR3 nucleotides: TGCGCCAGCAGCTTGGCAGGGAATGAGCAGTTCTTC.

Only one count was recorded for this clone. The chain uses TRBV13 and TRBJ2-3; no definite D call. Germline lookup yields CDR1 PRHDT and CDR2 FYEKMQ (reference sequence). Trimming pared 2 bases from V and 5 bases from J, leaving 8 bases between. The CDR3 has 13 amino acids. The CDR3, as DNA: TGTGCCAGCAGCTTAAGTTTAGGAGATACGCAGTATTTT. Protein product: CASSLSLGDTQYF.

V and J are TRBV4-2 and TRBJ1-1; 7 bases align to TRBD1. The CDR3 runs to 14 residues. The V gene's germline CDR1 is LGHNA and CDR2 YNFKEQ. Germline trimming cut 4 bases from V and 3 bases from J; bases unmatched to any gene: 5. CDR3 nucleotides: TGTGCCAGCAGCCCCAGGGGGTATTACACTGAAGCTTTCTTT. Protein: CASSPRGYYTEAFF.

This sequence joins TRBV14 and TRBJ1-4; the D gene is possibly TRBD1 (6 bases). V was trimmed by 4 bases and J by 7 bases, leaving 13 bases between them. CDR1 and CDR2 from the germline V gene are SGHDN and FVKESK. The CDR3 loop spans 14 amino acids. The CDR3 nucleotides are TGTGCCAGCAGCCGGCCACAGGGTTTTGAAAAACTGTTTTTT. Translating gives CASSRPQGFEKLFF.

This clone was recorded only once. V usage is TRBV6-5 and J usage is TRBJ2-3; 7 nucleotides agree with TRBD2. V dropped 9 bases and J dropped 0; count of bases not matched to a gene: 3. CDR3 length equals 13 residues. CDR1 MNHEY and CDR2 SVGAGI come from the germline V gene. CDR3 in DNA: TGTGCCAGTCAGCGGGGAAGCACAGATACGCAGTATTTT. This sequence encodes CASQRGSTDTQYF.

The chain uses TRBV10-3 and TRBJ1-2; D is uncertain. Germline V gene data show CDR1 as ENHRY and CDR2 as SYGVKD. The ends were cut back, 3 bases at V and 4 bases at J, with 12 bases in the middle. The CDR3 sequence is 14 residues long. CDR3 nucleotides: TGTGCCATCAGTGACTCGGGCCTAGGCTATGGCTACACCTTC. Translating gives CAISDSGLGYGYTF.

V is TRBV24-1 and J is TRBJ2-3; 10 bases are a match to TRBD2. V lost 9 bases and J lost 1; bases outside the gene matches: 3. The CDR3 spans 14 residues. Germline V gives CDR1 KGHDR, CDR2 SFDVKD. The CDR3 DNA sequence: TGTGCCACCGCCGGGACTAGCGGCACAGATACGCAGTATTTT. Translating it yields CATAGTSGTDTQYF.

This clone was seen just once. This chain uses TRBV27 with TRBJ2-4; no definite D call. The V and J ends lost 5 bases and 11 bases respectively, with 16 bases between them. The CDR3 has 13 amino acids. The germline V gene has CDR1 MNHEY and CDR2 SMNVEV (reference sequence). In DNA form, the CDR3 reads TGTGCCAGCAGTACCCGACAATTTTCCCTTCAGTACTTC. It is translated as CASSTRQFSLQYF.

The J gene is TRBJ1-4, the V gene TRBV19; TRBD1 matches 7 bases. Germline V gene sequence: CDR1 LNHDA, CDR2 SQIVND (reference sequence). The junction had 4 bases not matched to a gene; V was cut back by 3 bases and J by 3 bases. This CDR3 has 15 residues. The CDR3 nucleotides read TGTGCCAGTAGTATGGGACAGCCGCCTAATGAAAAACTGTTTTTT. The encoded protein is CASSMGQPPNEKLFF.

The J gene is TRBJ1-5, the V gene TRBV2; TRBD1 matches at 8 bases. The CDR3 spans 15 residues. V was pared by 4 bases and J by 7 bases, with 9 bases of the junction left unmatched. The germline gives CDR1 SNHLY, CDR2 FYNNEI. The CDR3 region is CASSAQGGGGQPQHF. The CDR3, as DNA: TGTGCCAGCAGTGCACAGGGGGGTGGAGGACAGCCCCAGCATTTT.

V is TRBV7-3 and J is TRBJ2-1, with TRBD2 matching over 8 bases. V shed 4 bases, J shed 8 bases, and the junction held 4 bases outside the gene matches. Looked up from germline, CDR1 is SGHTA and CDR2 is FQGTGA. This CDR3 has 13 residues. This CDR3 is CASSSSGGDEQFF. As DNA, the CDR3 is TGTGCCAGCAGCTCCAGCGGGGGTGATGAGCAGTTCTTC.

In its sample, this clone was seen a few times. V gene TRBV27 combines with J gene TRBJ2-5; 10 nucleotides agree with TRBD2. The CDR3 consists of 18 residues. Germline-derived CDR1 and CDR2 are MNHEY and SMNVEV (reference sequence). The junction had 10 bases not matched to a gene; V was cut back by 3 bases and J by 0 bases. The CDR3: CASSFASGGVQYQETQYF. CDR3 in DNA: TGTGCCAGCAGTTTTGCAAGCGGGGGGGTACAGTACCAAGAGACCCAGTACTTC.

Note on this clone: This CDR3 is also generated by other DNA sequences in the sample. J is TRBJ2-6 and V is TRBV4-3, with D hard to call. The V and J ends lost 3 bases and 0 bases respectively, with 6 bases between them. This CDR3 region has 15 residues. The germline V gene encodes CDR1 LGHNA and CDR2 YSLEER. This CDR3 reads CASSQVGSGANVLTF. CDR3 nucleotide sequence: TGCGCCAGCAGCCAGGTGGGCTCTGGGGCCAACGTCCTGACTTTC.

The J gene is TRBJ2-5, the V gene TRBV3-1 (or the pseudogene TRBV3-2), with D hard to call. The CDR3 covers 13 residues. Germline V gives CDR1 LGHDT, CDR2 YNNKEL (reference sequence). The V end was cut by 4 bases, the J end by 1 base, with 7 bases between. CDR3 sequence reads: CASSLRTQETQYF. CDR3 nucleotide sequence: TGTGCCAGCAGCCTGCGAACCCAAGAGACCCAGTACTTC.